The 16 T cell receptor beta chains in this list originate from one sample, sequenced in a study of cytomegalovirus exposure and HLA in healthy donors. PCR employed 60 Vbeta and 13 Jbeta primers. Generated by immunoSEQ multiplex PCR, the TCRdb table keeps only in-frame clones and is missing some. The table lists 200,000 to 250,000 clones, 85% of them singletons. Sequencing was performed on PBMCs. The receptor set was obtained from a human donor in good health.

The V gene is TRBV18, the J gene TRBJ2-5; no clear D gene. V shed 2 bases and J shed 1 base, with 5 bases lying between them. The CDR3 length is 13 residues. Germline-derived CDR1 and CDR2 are KGHSH and LQKENI. Here the CDR3 reads CASSPGVQETQYF. Here the CDR3 DNA reads TGTGCCAGCTCACCAGGAGTCCAAGAGACCCAGTACTTC.

The table lists this clone with a count of one. V gene TRBV6-1 combines with J gene TRBJ2-7; 10 nucleotides agree with TRBD1. Germline V CDR1 and CDR2: MNHNS, SASEGT. The CDR3 spans 15 residues. Germline trimming cut 3 bases from V and 2 bases from J; bases unmatched to any gene: 4. CDR3 loop: CASSDPGTGAYEQYF. The DNA for the CDR3 is TGTGCCAGCAGTGATCCCGGGACAGGGGCCTACGAGCAGTACTTC.

The CDR3 DNA reads TGTGCCTGGAGTGACCGGGGACTAGCGGCCTCCTACGAGCAGTACTTC. This codes for CAWSDRGLAASYEQYF. V gene TRBV30 combines with J gene TRBJ2-5, with 11 bases lining up with TRBD2. Gene TRBJ2-7 matches the end of the DNA better, so the J call may be wrong. The CDR3 has 16 residues. In germline, CDR1 is GTSNPN, CDR2 SVGIG (reference sequence).

In this sample, this clone turned up a few times. This chain joins TRBV7-9 and TRBJ1-3, with D possibly matching TRBD1 (5 bases). Trimming removed 1 base at V and 0 bases at J, with 10 bases between. Germline CDR1 reads SEHNR; CDR2 reads FQNEAQ (reference sequence). There are 16 residues in the CDR3. This CDR3 reads CASSLGGHSSGNTIYF. The CDR3 DNA reads TGTGCCAGCAGCTTAGGCGGACATAGCTCTGGAAACACCATATATTTT.

There are a few counts of this clone. The chain uses TRBV12-5 and TRBJ1-1; 10 bases align to TRBD1. Trimming removed 6 bases from V and 8 bases from J; junction bases left unmatched: 12. Looked up from germline, CDR1 is LGHNT and CDR2 is FRNRAP. CDR3 size: 15 residues. The CDR3 coding sequence is TGTGCTAGTGGCTTACACGATGGGACAGGGGCAGAAGCTTTCTTT. It yields the protein CASGLHDGTGAEAFF.

The V gene is TRBV7-9, the J gene TRBJ2-3; TRBD2 aligns across 11 bases. The germline CDR1 and CDR2 sequences are SEHNR and FQNEAQ (reference sequence). The CDR3 is made up of 16 amino acids. V lost 5 bases to trimming and J lost 2 bases; unmatched junction nucleotides: 6. CDR3 residues: CASSTGTSGFTDTQYF. The CDR3 nucleotides are TGTGCCAGCAGCACCGGGACTAGCGGTTTCACAGATACGCAGTATTTT.

The rearrangement uses TRBV5-1 and TRBJ2-3; 7 bases match TRBD2. In germline, CDR1 is SGHRS, CDR2 YFSETQ. The CDR3 totals 15 residues. V gave up 4 bases and J gave up 2 bases; unmatched junction bases: 7. CDR3 coding DNA: TGCGCCAGCAGCGCCTCTAGCGGACACACAGATACGCAGTATTTT. It is translated as CASSASSGHTDTQYF.

This clone occurred once. The J gene is TRBJ1-3, the V gene TRBV25-1; D is ambiguous. CDR3 length: 15 residues. Germline V CDR1 and CDR2: MGHDK, SYGVNS. V was clipped by 5 bases and J by 0 bases, with 11 bases between them. The CDR3 loop is CASSYSKSSGNTIYF. CDR3 DNA: TGTGCCAGCAGTTACAGTAAATCCTCTGGAAACACCATATATTTT.

The rearrangement uses TRBV5-1 and TRBJ2-7; 9 bases are shared with TRBD1. V shed 4 bases and J 3 bases; nucleotides not matched to a gene: 8. The CDR3 runs 15 residues. Germline CDR1 reads SGHRS; CDR2 reads YFSETQ. Here the CDR3 DNA reads TGCGCCAGCAGCCCCCTGACAGGGGGTTTCTACGAGCAGTACTTC. The encoded protein is CASSPLTGGFYEQYF.

The rearrangement links TRBV4-1 to TRBJ1-1; D possibly corresponds to TRBD1 (5 bases). In germline, CDR1 is MGHRA, CDR2 YSYEKL. This CDR3 is 16 amino acids long. V gave up 4 bases and J gave up 5 bases, with 20 bases separating them. The CDR3 bases are TGCGCCAGCAGCCGTACATCCGGCGGGGCGGGGACTGAAGCTTTCTTT. Its translation: CASSRTSGGAGTEAFF.

This chain links TRBV11-2 with TRBJ1-3; TRBD1 is a possible D gene (5 bases). Germline CDR1 is SGHAT and CDR2 is FQNNGV. CDR3 size: 14 residues. V lost 0 bases, J lost 4 bases, and 7 bases lay in between. The chain's CDR3 is CASSLDRQGNTIYF. CDR3 nucleotides: TGTGCCAGCAGCTTAGATCGACAGGGAAACACCATATATTTT.

The rearrangement links TRBV7-2 to TRBJ2-1, with D uncertain. From germline, CDR1 is SGHTA and CDR2 FQGNSA. The CDR3 totals 11 residues. V dropped 6 bases and J dropped 15 bases, with 15 bases sitting between them. The chain's CDR3 is CASRLREARFF. CDR3 DNA: TGTGCCAGCAGGCTTAGAGAGGCGCGGTTCTTC.

The V call is TRBV19, the J call TRBJ1-4; D ambiguous. In germline, CDR1 is LNHDA, CDR2 SQIVND (reference sequence). V was cut by 2 bases and J by 0 bases, with 13 bases left in between. The CDR3 length is 17 residues. DNA for the CDR3: TGTGCCAGTAGTATACGGGGAGCCTTAGCAACTAATGAAAAACTGTTTTTT. It encodes CASSIRGALATNEKLFF.

The V gene is TRBV5-6, the J gene TRBJ1-5; 7 bases are shared with TRBD1. The germline V gene has CDR1 SGHDT and CDR2 YYEEEE. The V and J ends lost 4 bases and 2 bases, in that order; junction bases with no gene match: 3. This CDR3 comprises 14 residues. The chain's CDR3 is CASSATGRNQPQHF. The CDR3 DNA sequence: TGTGCCAGCAGCGCGACAGGGCGCAATCAGCCCCAGCATTTT.

The chain combines TRBV19 with TRBJ2-1; 10 nucleotides align to TRBD2. Germline CDR1 LNHDA, CDR2 SQIVND (reference sequence). The CDR3 contains 15 residues. Losses at the gene ends were 3 bases for V and 8 bases for J; bases not matched to a gene: 7. CDR3 in DNA: TGTGCCAGTAGTATCCCTAGCGGGAGCAGGTATGAGCAGTTCTTC. It is translated as CASSIPSGSRYEQFF.

This clone was detected once. The chain recombines TRBV7-2 with TRBJ1-2; D is perhaps TRBD1 (6 bases). The CDR3 sequence is 11 residues long. Germline V gene data show CDR1 as SGHTA and CDR2 as FQGNSA. Trimming stripped 8 bases from V and 8 bases from J, with 12 bases between. The CDR3 protein is CASQGHLGYTF. DNA of the CDR3: TGTGCCAGCCAGGGACACCTCGGCTACACCTTC.